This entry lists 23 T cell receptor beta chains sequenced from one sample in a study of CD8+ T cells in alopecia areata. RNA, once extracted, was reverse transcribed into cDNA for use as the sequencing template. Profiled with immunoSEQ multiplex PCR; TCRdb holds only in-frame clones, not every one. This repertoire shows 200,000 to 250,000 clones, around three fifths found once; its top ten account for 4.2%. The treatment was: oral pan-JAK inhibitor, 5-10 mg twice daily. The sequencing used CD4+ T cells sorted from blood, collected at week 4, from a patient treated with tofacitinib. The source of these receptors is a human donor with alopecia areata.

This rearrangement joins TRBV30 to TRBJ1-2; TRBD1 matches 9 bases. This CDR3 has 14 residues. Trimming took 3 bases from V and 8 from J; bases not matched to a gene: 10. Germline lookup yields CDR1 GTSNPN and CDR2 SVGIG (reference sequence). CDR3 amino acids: CAWSRPGQGYGYTF. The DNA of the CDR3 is TGTGCCTGGAGCAGACCGGGACAGGGTTACGGCTACACCTTC.

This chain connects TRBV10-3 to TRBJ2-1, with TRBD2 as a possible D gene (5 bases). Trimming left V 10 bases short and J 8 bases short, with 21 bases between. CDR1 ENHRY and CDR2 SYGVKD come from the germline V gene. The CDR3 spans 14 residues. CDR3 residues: CATSFGVSNDEQFF. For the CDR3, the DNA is TGTGCCACCTCATTCGGGGTTTCCAACGATGAGCAGTTCTTC.

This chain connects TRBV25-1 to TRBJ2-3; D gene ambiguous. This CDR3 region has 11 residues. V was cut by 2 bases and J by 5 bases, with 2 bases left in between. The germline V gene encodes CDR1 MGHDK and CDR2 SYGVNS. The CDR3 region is CASSEGDTQYF. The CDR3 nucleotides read TGTGCCAGCAGTGAAGGAGATACGCAGTATTTT.

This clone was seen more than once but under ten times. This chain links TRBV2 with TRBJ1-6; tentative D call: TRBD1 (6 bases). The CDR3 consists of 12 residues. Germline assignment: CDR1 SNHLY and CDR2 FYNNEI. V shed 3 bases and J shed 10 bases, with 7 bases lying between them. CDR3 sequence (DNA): TGTGCCAGCAGTGACACAGGGTCACCCCTCCACTTT. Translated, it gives CASSDTGSPLHF. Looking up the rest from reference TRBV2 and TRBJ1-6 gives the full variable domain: EPEVTQTPSHQVTQMGQEVILRCVPISNHLYFYWYRQILGQKVEFLVSFYNNEISEKSEIFDDQFSVERPDGSNFTLKIRSTKLEDSAMYFCASSDTGSPLHFGNGTRLTVT.

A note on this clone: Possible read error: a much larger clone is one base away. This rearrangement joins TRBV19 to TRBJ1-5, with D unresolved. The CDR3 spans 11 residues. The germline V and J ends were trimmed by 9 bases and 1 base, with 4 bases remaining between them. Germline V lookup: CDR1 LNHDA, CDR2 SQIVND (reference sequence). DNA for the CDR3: TGTGCCAGCGGGAGCAATCAGCCCCAGCATTTT. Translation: CASGSNQPQHF.

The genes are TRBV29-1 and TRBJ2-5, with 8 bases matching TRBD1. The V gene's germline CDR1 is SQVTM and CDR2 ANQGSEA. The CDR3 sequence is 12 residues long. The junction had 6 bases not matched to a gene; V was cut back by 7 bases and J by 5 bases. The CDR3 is CSASRDRETQYF. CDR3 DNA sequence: TGCAGCGCATCCCGGGACAGGGAGACCCAGTACTTC.

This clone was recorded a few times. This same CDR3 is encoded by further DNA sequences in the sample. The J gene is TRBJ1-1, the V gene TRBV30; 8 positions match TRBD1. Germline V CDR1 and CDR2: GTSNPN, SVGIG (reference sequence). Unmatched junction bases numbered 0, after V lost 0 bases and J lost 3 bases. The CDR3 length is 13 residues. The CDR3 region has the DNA TGTGCCTGGAGTGTACAGGGGGACACTGAAGCTTTCTTT. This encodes CAWSVQGDTEAFF. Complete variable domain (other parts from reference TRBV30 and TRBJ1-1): SQTIHQWPATLVQPVGSPLSLECTVEGTSNPNLYWYRQAAGRGLQLLFYSVGIGQISSEVPQNLSASRPQDRQFILSSKKLLLSDSGFYLCAWSVQGDTEAFFGQGTRLTVV.

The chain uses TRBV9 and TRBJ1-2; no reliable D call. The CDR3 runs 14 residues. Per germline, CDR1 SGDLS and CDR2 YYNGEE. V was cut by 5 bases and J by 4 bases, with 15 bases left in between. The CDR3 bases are TGTGCCAGCAGTCCCAGTGGACGGTTCTATGGCTACACCTTC. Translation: CASSPSGRFYGYTF. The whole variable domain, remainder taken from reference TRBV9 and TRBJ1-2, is DSGVTQTPKHLITATGQRVTLRCSPRSGDLSVYWYQQSLDQGLQFLIQYYNGEERAKGNILERFSAQQFPDLHSELNLSSLELGDSALYFCASSPSGRFYGYTFGSGTRLTVV.

The CDR3 nucleotides read TGTGCCTACTGGACGCCCGTAAATTCACCCCTCCACTTT. This sequence encodes CAYWTPVNSPLHF. The chain recombines TRBV30 with TRBJ1-6; D gene uncertain. This CDR3 is built from 13 residues. V gave up 7 bases and J gave up 7 bases, with 14 bases separating them. CDR1 and CDR2 from the germline V gene are GTSNPN and SVGIG (reference sequence). The complete variable domain, with remaining parts taken from reference TRBV30 and TRBJ1-6, reads SQTIHQWPATLVQPVGSPLSLECTVEGTSNPNLYWYRQAAGRGLQLLFYSVGIGQISSEVPQNLSASRPQDRQFILSSKKLLLSDSGFYLCAYWTPVNSPLHFGNGTRLTVT.

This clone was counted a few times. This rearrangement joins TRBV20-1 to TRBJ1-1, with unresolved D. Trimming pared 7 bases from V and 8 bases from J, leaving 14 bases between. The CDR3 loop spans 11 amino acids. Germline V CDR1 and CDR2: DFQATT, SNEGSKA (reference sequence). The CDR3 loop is CSGLGYPEAFF. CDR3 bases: TGCAGTGGTCTAGGGTATCCGGAAGCTTTCTTT.

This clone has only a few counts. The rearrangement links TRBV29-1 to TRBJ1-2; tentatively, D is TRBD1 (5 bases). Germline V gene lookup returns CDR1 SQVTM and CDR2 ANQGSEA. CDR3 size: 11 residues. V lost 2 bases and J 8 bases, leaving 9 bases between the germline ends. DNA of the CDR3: TGCAGCGTTGAATCTGGGGGAGGCTACACCTTC. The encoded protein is CSVESGGGYTF.

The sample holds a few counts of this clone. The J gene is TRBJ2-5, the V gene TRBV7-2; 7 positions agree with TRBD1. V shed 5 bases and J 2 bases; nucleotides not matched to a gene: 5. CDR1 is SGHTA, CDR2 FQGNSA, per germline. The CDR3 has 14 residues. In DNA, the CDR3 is TGTGCCAGCAGCCCCCGGGACAGACAAGAGACCCAGTACTTC. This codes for CASSPRDRQETQYF.

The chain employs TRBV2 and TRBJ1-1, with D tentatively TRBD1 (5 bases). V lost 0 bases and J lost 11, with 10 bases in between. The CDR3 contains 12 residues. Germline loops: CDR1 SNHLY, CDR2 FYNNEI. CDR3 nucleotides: TGTGCCAGCAGTGAAGCGGGATGGGGGGCTTTCTTT. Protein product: CASSEAGWGAFF.

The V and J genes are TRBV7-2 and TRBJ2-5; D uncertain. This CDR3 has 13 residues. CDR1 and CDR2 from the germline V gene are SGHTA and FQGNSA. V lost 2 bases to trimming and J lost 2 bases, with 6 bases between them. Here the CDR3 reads CASSLPDQETQYF. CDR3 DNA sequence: TGTGCCAGCAGCTTACCAGATCAAGAGACCCAGTACTTC.

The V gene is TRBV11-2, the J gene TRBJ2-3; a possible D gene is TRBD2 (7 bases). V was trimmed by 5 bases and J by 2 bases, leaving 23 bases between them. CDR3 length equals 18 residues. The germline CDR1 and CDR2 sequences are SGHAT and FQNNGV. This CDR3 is CASSQGRGVTAITDTQYF. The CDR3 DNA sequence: TGTGCCAGCAGCCAGGGGAGGGGGGTCACAGCCATCACAGATACGCAGTATTTT. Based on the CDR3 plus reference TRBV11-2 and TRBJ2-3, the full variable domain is EAGVAQSPRYKIIEKRQSVAFWCNPISGHATLYWYQQILGQGPKLLIQFQNNGVVDDSQLPKDRFSAERLKGVDSTLKIQPAKLEDSAVYLCASSQGRGVTAITDTQYFGPGTRLTVL.

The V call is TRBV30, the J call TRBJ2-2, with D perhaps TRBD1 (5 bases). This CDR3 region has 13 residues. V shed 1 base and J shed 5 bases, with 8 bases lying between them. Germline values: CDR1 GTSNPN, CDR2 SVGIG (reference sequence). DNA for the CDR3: TGTGCCTGGAGTGCACAGGCAACCGGGGAGCTGTTTTTT. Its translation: CAWSAQATGELFF.

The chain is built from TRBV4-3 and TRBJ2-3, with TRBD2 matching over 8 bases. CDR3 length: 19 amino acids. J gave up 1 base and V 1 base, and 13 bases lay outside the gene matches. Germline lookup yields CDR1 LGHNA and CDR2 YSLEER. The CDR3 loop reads CASSQGYAASGWGTDTQYF. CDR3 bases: TGCGCCAGCAGCCAAGGCTATGCGGCTAGCGGGTGGGGCACAGATACGCAGTATTTT.

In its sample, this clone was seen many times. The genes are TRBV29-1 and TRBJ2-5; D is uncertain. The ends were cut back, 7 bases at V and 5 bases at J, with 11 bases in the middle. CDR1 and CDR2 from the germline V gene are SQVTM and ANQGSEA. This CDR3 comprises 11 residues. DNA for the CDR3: TGCAGCGCCGGTATTATCGAGACCCAGTACTTC. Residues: CSAGIIETQYF. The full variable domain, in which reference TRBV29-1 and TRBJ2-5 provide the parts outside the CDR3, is SAVISQKPSRDICQRGTSLTIQCQVDSQVTMMFWYRQQPGQSLTLIATANQGSEATYESGFVIDKFPISRPNLTFSTLTVSNMSPEDSSIYLCSAGIIETQYFGPGTRLLVL.

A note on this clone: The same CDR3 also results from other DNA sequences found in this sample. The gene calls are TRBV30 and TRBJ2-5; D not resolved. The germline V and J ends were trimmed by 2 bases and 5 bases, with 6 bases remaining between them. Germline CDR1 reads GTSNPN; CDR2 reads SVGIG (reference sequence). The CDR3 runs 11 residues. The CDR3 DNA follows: TGTGCCTGGAGTCTCGGGGAGACCCAGTACTTC. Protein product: CAWSLGETQYF.

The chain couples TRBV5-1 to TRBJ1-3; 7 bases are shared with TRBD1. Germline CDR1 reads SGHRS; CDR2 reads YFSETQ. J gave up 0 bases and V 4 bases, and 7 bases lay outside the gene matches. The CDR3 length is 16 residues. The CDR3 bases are TGCGCCAGCAGCGCGGGTGGACAGGCCTCTGGAAACACCATATATTTT. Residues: CASSAGGQASGNTIYF.

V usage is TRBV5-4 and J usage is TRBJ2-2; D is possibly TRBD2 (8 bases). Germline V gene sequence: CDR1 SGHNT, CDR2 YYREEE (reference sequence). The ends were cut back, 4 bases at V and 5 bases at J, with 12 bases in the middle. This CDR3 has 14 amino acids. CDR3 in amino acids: CASSREGQTGELFF. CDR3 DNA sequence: TGTGCCAGCAGCCGGGAGGGACAGACCGGGGAGCTGTTTTTT.

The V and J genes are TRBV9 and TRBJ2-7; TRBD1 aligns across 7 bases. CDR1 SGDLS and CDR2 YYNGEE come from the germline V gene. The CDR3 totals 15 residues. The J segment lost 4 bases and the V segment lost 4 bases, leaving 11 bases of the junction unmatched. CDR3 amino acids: CASSPRTDRDYEQYF. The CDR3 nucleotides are TGTGCCAGCAGCCCACGAACCGACAGGGATTACGAGCAGTACTTC.

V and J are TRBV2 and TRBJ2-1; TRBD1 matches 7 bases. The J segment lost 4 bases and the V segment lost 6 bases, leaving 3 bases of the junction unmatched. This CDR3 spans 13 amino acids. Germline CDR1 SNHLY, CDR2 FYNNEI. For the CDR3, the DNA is TGTGCCAGCAGCGAACAGGGGTACAATGAGCAGTTCTTC. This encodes CASSEQGYNEQFF.